The next 17 T cell receptor beta chains were all read from a single sample in a study of blood T cells in healthy people across ages. A second PCR, run for about 7 to 11 cycles, used a sample-barcoded 5' primer plus a J-beta primer mix. A single record per CDR3 protein comes from TCRdb applying MiXCR to the 5' RACE reads. Among hundreds of thousands of distinct CDR3 sequences listed, roughly two fifths were seen once. Sequences were obtained from blood. These receptors all come from a woman aged 55-70 years in good health.

This clonotype was observed a few times. The genes are TRBV20-1 and TRBJ2-1; 12 nucleotides match TRBD1. V trimming: 2 bases; J trimming: 10 bases; junction bases outside the gene matches: 15. Germline V gene sequence: CDR1 DFQATT, CDR2 SNEGSKA (reference sequence). The CDR3 totals 17 residues. The CDR3 sequence is CSARWVEGQGATREQFF. Written as DNA, the CDR3 is TGCAGTGCTAGATGGGTGGAGGGACAGGGGGCAACCAGGGAGCAGTTCTTC.

The V and J genes are TRBV29-1 and TRBJ2-7; D gene uncertain. There are 12 residues in the CDR3. CDR1 is SQVTM, CDR2 ANQGSEA, per germline. Trimming cost V 0 bases and J 2 bases, with 5 bases left between them. CDR3 in amino acids: CSVEDSAYEQYF. The CDR3 DNA is TGCAGCGTTGAAGACAGTGCCTACGAGCAGTACTTC.

The J gene is TRBJ1-4, the V gene TRBV7-2; 7 bases align to TRBD1. The CDR3 has 14 amino acids. The germline V gene has CDR1 SGHTA and CDR2 FQGNSA. The junction had 4 bases not matched to a gene; V was cut back by 2 bases and J by 7 bases. The CDR3, as DNA: TGTGCCAGCAGCTTATTTGGGACAGCTGAAAAACTGTTTTTT. Protein: CASSLFGTAEKLFF.

The chain links TRBV7-3 to TRBJ2-1, with 10 bases fitting TRBD2. The CDR3 covers 15 residues. The germline V gene encodes CDR1 SGHTA and CDR2 FQGTGA. Trimming cost V 2 bases and J 7 bases; bases outside gene matches: 5. CDR3 region: CASSLWSSGRNEQFF. Written as DNA, the CDR3 is TGTGCCAGCAGCTTATGGTCTAGCGGGAGAAATGAGCAGTTCTTC.

The chain links TRBV3-1 to TRBJ2-3; D uncertain. The CDR3 loop spans 16 amino acids. V gave up 1 base and J gave up 2 bases, with 13 bases separating them. Germline-derived CDR1 and CDR2 are LGHDT and YNNKEL (reference sequence). The CDR3 here is CASSQGISPDTDTQYF. The CDR3 region has the DNA TGTGCCAGCAGCCAAGGTATTAGTCCGGACACAGATACGCAGTATTTT.

The rearrangement uses TRBV28 and TRBJ2-1, with D perhaps TRBD2 (6 bases). The CDR3 contains 18 residues. Germline V gene lookup returns CDR1 MDHEN and CDR2 SYDVKM. The ends were cut back, 0 bases at V and 9 bases at J, with 24 bases in the middle. CDR3 sequence: CASSLWGIRDSFEPEQFF. The CDR3 coding sequence is TGTGCCAGCAGTTTATGGGGTATTCGGGACTCCTTTGAACCTGAGCAGTTCTTC.

The chain has TRBV12-3 or TRBV12-4 and TRBJ2-1, with a weak D call TRBD1 (5 bases). V gave up 3 bases and J gave up 4 bases, with 10 bases separating them. CDR3 size: 14 residues. The CDR3 protein is CASSFNDRYNEQFF. CDR3 DNA: TGTGCCAGCAGTTTCAACGACAGATACAATGAGCAGTTCTTC.

The chain employs TRBV7-2 and TRBJ2-1; TRBD2 matches 10 bases. Germline loops: CDR1 SGHTA, CDR2 FQGNSA. This CDR3 comprises 16 residues. V dropped 0 bases and J dropped 4; count of bases not matched to a gene: 3. CDR3 DNA sequence: TGTGCCAGCAGCTTAGCTCCTAGCGGGGGATACAATGAGCAGTTCTTC. Translation gives CASSLAPSGGYNEQFF.

This clonotype showed up just a few times. The chain is built from TRBV7-8 and TRBJ2-1; 15 bases match TRBD2. This CDR3 has 16 amino acids. The ends lost 5 bases at V and 8 bases at J; junction bases unmatched: 7. Germline CDR1 and CDR2: SGHVS and FQNEAQ. CDR3 DNA: TGTGCCAGCAGCGAGGGGACTAGCGGGGGGAGGTATGAGCAGTTCTTC. This translates into CASSEGTSGGRYEQFF.

The chain combines TRBV12-3 or TRBV12-4 with TRBJ1-2; D uncertain. The CDR3 runs 13 residues. V was cut by 5 bases and J by 8 bases, with 15 bases left in between. CDR3 residues: CASSEQTAGGYTF. DNA for the CDR3: TGTGCCAGCAGTGAACAAACGGCGGGCGGCTACACCTTC.

This clonotype came up once. This rearrangement joins TRBV5-1 to TRBJ2-1; 10 positions match TRBD2. CDR1 is SGHRS, CDR2 YFSETQ, per germline. This CDR3 has 16 amino acids. After removal of 4 bases from V and 6 bases from J, the junction contained 10 bases not matched to a gene. The DNA for the CDR3 is TGCGCCAGCAGCACAATTCTAGCGGGAGCTGGCAATGAGCAGTTCTTC. Amino acids: CASSTILAGAGNEQFF.

This clonotype was detected ten times or more. The chain has TRBV4-2 and TRBJ2-1; D not resolved. The CDR3 extends over 13 amino acids. Germline CDR1 and CDR2: LGHNA and YNFKEQ. V was pared by 1 base and J by 8 bases, with 9 bases between. Here the CDR3 DNA reads TGTGCCAGCAGCCAAGGCCTGGTCGATGAGCAGTTCTTC. Translated: CASSQGLVDEQFF.

The genes are TRBV5-1 and TRBJ2-3, with unresolved D. The CDR3 spans 16 residues. Germline CDR1 SGHRS, CDR2 YFSETQ. Trimming left V 0 bases short and J 4 bases short, with 15 bases between. The CDR3 loop is CASSLDVGRMADTQYF. The CDR3 nucleotides read TGCGCCAGCAGCTTGGATGTCGGACGCATGGCAGATACGCAGTATTTT.

This rearrangement joins TRBV6-1 to TRBJ2-3; tentatively, D is TRBD2 (5 bases). Germline CDR1 reads MNHNS; CDR2 reads SASEGT. This CDR3 spans 12 amino acids. The V and J ends lost 3 bases and 4 bases respectively, with 5 bases between them. CDR3 loop: CASSDGADTQYF. The DNA of the CDR3 is TGTGCCAGCAGTGACGGGGCAGATACGCAGTATTTT.

CDR3 in amino acids: CSVEKKGQSAGQYF. In DNA form, the CDR3 reads TGCAGCGTTGAAAAGAAGGGTCAATCCGCCGGGCAGTACTTC. The chain combines TRBV29-1 with TRBJ2-4; D unresolved. This CDR3 comprises 14 residues. Germline CDR1 is SQVTM and CDR2 is ANQGSEA. Trimming removed 2 bases at V and 13 bases at J, with 21 bases between.

On this clonotype itself: Since a much larger clone is just one base distant, this may be a read error. The chain is built from TRBV7-2 and TRBJ2-1; the match to TRBD2 covers 7 bases. Per the germline V gene, CDR1 is SGHTA and CDR2 is FQGNSA. The CDR3 is 13 amino acids. The ends lost 5 bases at V and 13 bases at J; junction bases unmatched: 11. The CDR3 loop reads CASSPVGRETQFF. The CDR3 DNA reads TGTGCCAGCAGCCCTGTTGGGAGGGAGACCCAGTTCTTC.

This clonotype has more than one count but fewer than ten. The rearrangement uses TRBV27 and TRBJ2-7; a weak D match, TRBD2 (6 bases). The V gene lost 2 bases and the J gene lost 0 bases, with 11 bases spanning the gap. The germline V gene has CDR1 MNHEY and CDR2 SMNVEV (reference sequence). This CDR3 region has 15 residues. The CDR3 region has the DNA TGTGCCAGCAGTTTAAAACTAGCAGGCTCCTACGAGCAGTACTTC. Amino acid sequence: CASSLKLAGSYEQYF.